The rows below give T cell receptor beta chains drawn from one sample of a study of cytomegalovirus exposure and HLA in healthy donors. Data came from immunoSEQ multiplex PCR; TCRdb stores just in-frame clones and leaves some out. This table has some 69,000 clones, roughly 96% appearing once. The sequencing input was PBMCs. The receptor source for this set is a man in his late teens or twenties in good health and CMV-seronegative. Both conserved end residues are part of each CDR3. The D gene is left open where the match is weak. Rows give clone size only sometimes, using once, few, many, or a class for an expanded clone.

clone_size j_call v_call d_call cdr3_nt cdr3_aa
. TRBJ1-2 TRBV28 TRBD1 TGTGCCAGCAGTTCAAACAGGGGGAACTATGGCTACACCTTC CASSSNRGNYGYTF
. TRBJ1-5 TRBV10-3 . TGTGCCATCAGTGCCGGCAATCAGCCCCAGCATTTT CAISAGNQPQHF
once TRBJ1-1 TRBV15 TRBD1 TGTGCCACCAGCAGGGGACAGGGGGCGGGCACTGAAGCTTTCTTT CATSRGQGAGTEAFF
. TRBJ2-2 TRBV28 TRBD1 TGTGCCAGCAGTTTTGGGACAGGTCCTTGGGGGGCTGGGGAGCTGTTTTTT CASSFGTGPWGAGELFF
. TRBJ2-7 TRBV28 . TGTGCCAGCAGCCGAGAGGCAGACTCTCCTAAGAAGTACTTC CASSREADSPKKYF
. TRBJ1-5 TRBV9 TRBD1 TGTGCCAGCAGCGCGGACAGGGATTCGCAGCCCCAGCATTTT CASSADRDSQPQHF
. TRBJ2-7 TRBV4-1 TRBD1 TGCGCCAGCAGGCAGGACAGGGCGTCCTACGAGCAGTACTTC CASRQDRASYEQYF
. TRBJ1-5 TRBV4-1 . TGCGCCAGCAGCCAGGCATTTCCGGGACTTATCTTCGACGGTCAGCCCCAGCATTTT CASSQAFPGLIFDGQPQHF
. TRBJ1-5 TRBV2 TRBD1 TGTGCCAGCAGGGGACAGGCGGGGAAGCCCCAGCATTTT CASRGQAGKPQHF
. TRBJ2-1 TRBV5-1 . TGCGCCAGCAGCCCGGGTCTAAATGAGCAGTTCTTC CASSPGLNEQFF
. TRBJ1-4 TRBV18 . TGTGCCAGCTCACCTGTAGGGGAAGCTAATGAAAAACTGTTTTTT CASSPVGEANEKLFF
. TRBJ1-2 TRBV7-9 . TGTGCCAGCAACGGCCCCGAGGCTGGCTACACCTTC CASNGPEAGYTF
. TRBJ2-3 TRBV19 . TGTGCCAGTAGTATTAGGAAAAGCGATAGCGGTTCCTGGGGGACAGATACGCAGTATTTT CASSIRKSDSGSWGTDTQYF
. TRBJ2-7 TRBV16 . TGTGCCAGCAGCCAAGGCGGGGCCCCCCCCGAGCAGTACTTC CASSQGGAPPEQYF
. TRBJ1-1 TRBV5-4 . TGTGCCAGCAGCTTGAAGGGAGGCACTGAAGCTTTCTTT CASSLKGGTEAFF
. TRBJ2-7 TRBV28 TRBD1 TGTGCCAGCAGCCGGCGGGACAGGTTAATTTTGGGGCAGTACTTC CASSRRDRLILGQYF
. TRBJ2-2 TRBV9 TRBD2 TGTGCCAGCAGCGTAGGCGGGAGGGCGAACACCGGGGAGCTGTTTTTT CASSVGGRANTGELFF
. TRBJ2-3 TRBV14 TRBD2 TGTGCCAGCAGCCAAGAAGGGGCGGGAGGGCCCCGTTTGGATACGCAGTATTTT CASSQEGAGGPRLDTQYF
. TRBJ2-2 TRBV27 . TGTGCCAGCAGTCCTTCCACCGGGGAGCTGTTTTTT CASSPSTGELFF
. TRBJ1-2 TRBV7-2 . TGTGCCAGCAGCAATGCTCGGTTTTATGGCTACACCTTC CASSNARFYGYTF
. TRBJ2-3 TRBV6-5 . TGTGCCAGCAGTTACTCCCTGGGGAGGACGCAGTATTTT CASSYSLGRTQYF
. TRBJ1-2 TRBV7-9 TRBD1 TGTGCCAGCAGCTTCTCGGACAGGGCGCACTATGGCTACACCTTC CASSFSDRAHYGYTF
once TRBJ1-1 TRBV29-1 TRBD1 TGCAGCGGACAGACAGGGGGCGGAACTGAAGCTTTCTTT CSGQTGGGTEAFF
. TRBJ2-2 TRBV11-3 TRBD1 TGTGCCAGCAGCACGGACAGGGGGCGCACCGGGGAGCTGTTTTTT CASSTDRGRTGELFF
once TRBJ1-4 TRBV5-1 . TGCGCCAGCAGCCTGCCGGGGAAACCTAATGAAAAACTGTTTTTT CASSLPGKPNEKLFF
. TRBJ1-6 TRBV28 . TGTGCCAGCAGGGGGGAGGCACCCCTCCACTTT CASRGEAPLHF
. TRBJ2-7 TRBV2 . TGTGCCAGCAGTGCGGCTGGCGGCCACGGCTTC CASSAAGGHGF
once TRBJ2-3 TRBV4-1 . TGCGCCAGCAGCCAAGATGAGGCAGGGGCAAACACAGATACGCAGTATTTT CASSQDEAGANTDTQYF
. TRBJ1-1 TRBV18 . TGTGCCAGCTCAGAAGGACAGCTGAACACTGAAGCTTTCTTT CASSEGQLNTEAFF
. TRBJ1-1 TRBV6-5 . TGTGCCAGCTATGGACAGTTGAACACTGAAGCTTTCTTT CASYGQLNTEAFF
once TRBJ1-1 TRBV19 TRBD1 TGTGCCAGTAGTATAGCACAGGGGAGCACTGAAGCTTTCTTT CASSIAQGSTEAFF
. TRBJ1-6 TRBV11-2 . TGTGCCAGCAACGTTATAGCAGGGTCAAGAAATTCACCCCTCCACTTT CASNVIAGSRNSPLHF
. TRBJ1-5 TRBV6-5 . TGTGCCAGCAGTCGACGGGGGGGCAATCAGCCCCAGCATTTT CASSRRGGNQPQHF
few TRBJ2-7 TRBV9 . TGTGCCAGCAGCGTAGGGGCCGGGGACACCTACGAGCAGTACTTC CASSVGAGDTYEQYF
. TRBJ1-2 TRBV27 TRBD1 TGTGCCAGCAGTTTGAACAGGGGCTATGGCTACACCTTC CASSLNRGYGYTF
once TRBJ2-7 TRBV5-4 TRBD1 TGTGCCAGCGGCCGGGACAGGGGCTCCTACGAGCAGTACTTC CASGRDRGSYEQYF
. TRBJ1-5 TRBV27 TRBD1 TGTGCCAGCAGTACTCAGGGGGTCAATCAGCCCCAGCATTTT CASSTQGVNQPQHF
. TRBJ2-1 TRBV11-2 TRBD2 TGTGCCAGCAGTTCGATAGCGGGAGGGGTGTCGAATGAGCAGTTCTTC CASSSIAGGVSNEQFF
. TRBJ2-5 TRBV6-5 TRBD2 TGTGCCAGCAGCCGATCAGCGGGAGGGGAGACCCAGTACTTC CASSRSAGGETQYF
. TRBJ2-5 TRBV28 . TGTGCCAGCAGTTACCAGACAGGGGAGGGTCAGGAGACCCAGTACTTC CASSYQTGEGQETQYF
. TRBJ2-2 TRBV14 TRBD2 TGTGCCAGCAGTCGCGGGAGGGGCACCGGGGAGCTGTTTTTT CASSRGRGTGELFF
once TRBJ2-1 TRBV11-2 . TGTGCCAGCAGCTTGGGGGAGGCCAATGAGCAGTTCTTC CASSLGEANEQFF
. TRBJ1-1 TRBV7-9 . TGTGCCAGCAGCGCCGTCCGGGGGGGCACTGAAGCTTTCTTT CASSAVRGGTEAFF
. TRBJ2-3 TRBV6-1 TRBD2 TGTGCCAGCAGGAATACCGGGACTAGTCAAGATACGCAGTATTTT CASRNTGTSQDTQYF
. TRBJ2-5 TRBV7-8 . TGTGCCAGCAGCTTATCAGGGGAGACCCAGTACTTC CASSLSGETQYF
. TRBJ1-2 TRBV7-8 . TGTGCCAGCAGCTTAGGGCAGGGTAACTATGGCTACACCTTC CASSLGQGNYGYTF
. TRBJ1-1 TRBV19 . TGTGCCAGTCGACACAGAAAAATGAACACTGAAGCTTTCTTT CASRHRKMNTEAFF
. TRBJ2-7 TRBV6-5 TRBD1 TGTGCCAGCACGCCCACAGGGGCCTACGAGCAGTACTTC CASTPTGAYEQYF
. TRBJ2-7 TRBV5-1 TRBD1 TGCGCCAGCAGCTTATCGACAGGGAGCTCCTACGAGCAGTACTTC CASSLSTGSSYEQYF
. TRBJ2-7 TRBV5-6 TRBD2 TGTGCCAGCAGCTGGGGGGGACCCTACGAGCAGTACTTC CASSWGGPYEQYF